The source of this TCR beta chain is a study of cytomegalovirus exposure and HLA in healthy donors. This clone is a singleton in its sample. Primers included in the PCR were 60 Vbeta and 13 Jbeta primers. Only in-frame clones appear in the TCRdb table, and some are missing; sequencing was by immunoSEQ multiplex PCR. The sample consists of around 88,000 clones, about 81% of them appearing once. The V segment lost 1 base and the J segment 2 bases; nucleotides outside the gene matches: 5. The CDR3 has 16 residues. Germline V lookup: CDR1 SEHNR, CDR2 FQNEAQ (reference sequence). The rearrangement uses TRBV7-9 and TRBJ1-2; TRBD1 aligns across 9 bases. This sequence originates from a woman in her thirties or forties in good health and CMV-seropositive. The specimen was PBMCs. DNA of the CDR3: TGTGCCAGCAGCTTAGGAAGTACAGGGGGCAACTATGGCTACACCTTC. Residues: CASSLGSTGGNYGYTF.